This record looks at one TCR beta chain sequence and its context. Compared with the rest of its sample, this clone is medium-sized (0.01 to 0.1%). This clone's antigen is unknown. No per-base quality is available; no much larger clone lies one base away. The CDR3 covers 14 residues, taking in both the cysteine and the phenylalanine. Of the read, only the CDR3 DNA is kept; its 42 bases are in frame from base 1. The V end loses 5 bases and the J end loses 4 bases, and a stretch of 12 bases separates them. The germline V gene (reference sequence) yields PRHDT for CDR1 and FYEKMQ for CDR2. No treatment had been received by any patient before thyroid surgery. Using T-cell receptor beta sequencing, the researchers looked back retrospectively at clinical samples from patients, gathered between about 2011 and 2019. This sample is drawn from a study of metastatic and nonmetastatic thyroid tumors (dated by TCRdb to 2020 to 2022). For context, the study as a whole: Repertoires were compared across peripheral blood and tumor or nodule tissue samples from malignant and benign thyroid patients.

The paper as a whole reports these results and caveats: In both blood and tumor samples, malignant tumors were reported to have significantly higher TCR beta diversity than benign nodules.

The library was built by means of PCR. For sequencing, an Illumina HiSeq 4000 was employed. High-throughput sequencing was used to profile the TCR beta-chain CDR3 region of each patient. In the source study's methods: A classifier to discriminate distant-metastatic papillary thyroid cancer patients was built from CDR3 differences across clinicopathological groups. Repertoire diversity was assessed with the Shannon index, and tumor-blood repertoire similarity with the Morisita-Horn index. The raw public data were reprocessed by TCRdb itself: fastp quality trimming at Q25, MiXCR clonotype calling, in-frame beta chains only. The V and J calls shown here were made by TCRdb, not taken from the authors' results. This sample is represented by about 24,000 clones; 24% of them were singletons. The leading ten clones occupy 9% to 15% of the sample.

The chain links TRBV13 with TRBJ2-1, with a weak D call of TRBD2 (5 bases match). Sequences were obtained from tumor tissue. The sequence derives from a male donor with papillary thyroid cancer or a benign thyroid nodule (not recorded which). Some clones in this sample may be carry-over from other donors' samples. Here is the DNA: TGTGCCAGCAGCCCCCTACTAGGGTACAATGAGCAGTTCTTC. This codes for CASSPLLGYNEQFF. Reference TRBV13 and TRBJ2-1 genes cover what lies past the CDR3, so the full variable domain is AAGVIQSPRHLIKEKRETATLKCYPIPRHDTVYWYQQGPGQDPQFLISFYEKMQSDKGSIPDRFSAQQFSDYHSELNMSSLELGDSALYFCASSPLLGYNEQFFGPGTRLTVL.